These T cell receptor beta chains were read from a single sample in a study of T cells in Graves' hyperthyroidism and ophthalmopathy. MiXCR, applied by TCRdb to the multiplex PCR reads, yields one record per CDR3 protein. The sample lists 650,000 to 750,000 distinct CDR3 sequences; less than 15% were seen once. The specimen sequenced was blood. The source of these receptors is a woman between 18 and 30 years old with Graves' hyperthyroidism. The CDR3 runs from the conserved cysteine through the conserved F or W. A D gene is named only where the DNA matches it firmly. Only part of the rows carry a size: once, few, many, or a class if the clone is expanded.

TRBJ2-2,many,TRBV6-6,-,CASSYYAGPTHTGELFF,TGTGCCAGCAGTTACTATGCGGGACCCACTCACACCGGGGAGCTGTTTTTT
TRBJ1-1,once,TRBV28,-,CASRGAQGSSTEAFF,TGTGCCAGCAGGGGGGCGCAGGGGAGTTCCACTGAAGCTTTCTTT
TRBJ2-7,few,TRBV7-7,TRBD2,CASSPGEGYEQYF,TGTGCTAGCAGCCCCGGGGAGGGATACGAGCAGTACTTC
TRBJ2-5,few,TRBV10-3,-,CATGHVETQYF,TGTGCCACGGGGCACGTGGAGACCCAGTACTTC
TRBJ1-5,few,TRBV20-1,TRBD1,CSARDPGGANQPQHF,TGCAGTGCTAGAGATCCAGGGGGCGCGAATCAGCCCCAGCATTTT
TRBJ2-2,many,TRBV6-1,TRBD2,CASSPGTSGRPGELFF,TGTGCCAGCAGCCCCGGGACTAGCGGGAGACCCGGGGAGCTGTTTTTT
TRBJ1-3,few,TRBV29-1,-,CSVAGYSGNTIYF,TGCAGCGTTGCGGGGTACTCTGGAAACACCATATATTTT
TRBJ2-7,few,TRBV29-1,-,CSVEIGRSAPYEQYF,TGCAGCGTTGAAATAGGGAGGTCAGCCCCCTACGAGCAGTACTTC
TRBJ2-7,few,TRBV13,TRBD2,CASSHPSGGRADEQYF,TGTGCCAGCAGCCATCCCTCTGGCGGGAGGGCGGATGAGCAGTACTTC
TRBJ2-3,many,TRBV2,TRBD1,CASQRDRGPDTQYF,TGTGCCAGCCAACGGGACAGGGGCCCAGATACGCAGTATTTT
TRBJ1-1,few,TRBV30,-,CACDSQLFFANTEAFF,TGTGCCTGTGATAGCCAACTTTTCTTTGCGAACACTGAAGCTTTCTTT
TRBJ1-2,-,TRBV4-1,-,CASSQGGRGGYTF,TGCGCCAGCAGCCAAGGGGGAAGGGGGGGCTACACCTTC
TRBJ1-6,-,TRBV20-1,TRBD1,CSAPGGQWDSPLHF,TGCAGTGCCCCGGGGGGACAGTGGGATTCACCCCTCCACTTT
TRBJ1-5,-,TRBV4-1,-,CASSPLASNQPQHF,TGCGCCAGCAGCCCATTGGCAAGCAATCAGCCCCAGCATTTT
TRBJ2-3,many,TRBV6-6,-,CASSYRGIASDTQYF,TGTGCCAGCAGTTACCGGGGGATAGCTTCAGATACGCAGTATTTT
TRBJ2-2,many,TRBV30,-,CAWKRSSVGELFF,TGTGCCTGGAAGAGAAGTTCGGTCGGGGAGCTGTTTTTT
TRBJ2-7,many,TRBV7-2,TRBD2,CASSSRTSGSLTYEQYF,TGTGCCAGCAGCTCCCGGACTAGCGGGAGCCTTACCTACGAGCAGTACTTC
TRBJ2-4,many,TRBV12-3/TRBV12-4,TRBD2,CASSTSAGVRAKNIQYF,TGTGCCAGCAGTACCTCGGCGGGAGTACGAGCCAAAAACATTCAGTACTTC
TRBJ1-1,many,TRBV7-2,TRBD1,CASRPTGGGTEAFF,TGTGCCAGCAGACCTACAGGGGGCGGCACTGAAGCTTTCTTT
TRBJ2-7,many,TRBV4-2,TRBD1,CASSQGDRRTSYEQYF,TGTGCCAGCAGCCAAGGGGACAGGCGAACCTCCTACGAGCAGTACTTC
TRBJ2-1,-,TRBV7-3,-,CASSLKGLEYNEQFF,TGTGCCAGCAGCTTAAAGGGGTTAGAATACAATGAGCAGTTCTTC
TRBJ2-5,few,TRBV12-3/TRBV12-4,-,CATTQGSGETQYF,TGTGCCACTACCCAAGGGTCGGGAGAGACCCAGTACTTC
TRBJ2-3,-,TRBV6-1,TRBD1,CASSEWTGKYF,TGTGCCAGCAGTGAATGGACAGGAAAGTATTTT
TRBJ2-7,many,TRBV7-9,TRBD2,CASSHSGTSSYEQYF,TGTGCCAGCAGCCATTCCGGGACTAGTAGCTACGAGCAGTACTTC
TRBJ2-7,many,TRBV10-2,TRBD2,CASSESTPGLAYEQYF,TGCGCCAGCAGTGAGTCGACTCCGGGACTAGCCTACGAGCAGTACTTC
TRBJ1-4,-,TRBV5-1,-,CTSSLGDLTNEKLFF,TGTACCAGCAGCCTGGGGGACTTGACTAATGAAAAACTGTTTTTT
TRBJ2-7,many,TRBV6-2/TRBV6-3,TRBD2,CASSYSGGAGGRYEQYF,TGTGCCAGCAGTTACTCCGGGGGAGCGGGAGGGAGGTACGAGCAGTACTTC